One and the same sample provided the 16 T cell receptor beta chains below, sequenced in a study of T cell responses to AZD1222 COVID-19 vaccine (dated by TCRdb to about 2021). Receptor libraries were prepared by the immunoSEQ multiplex PCR assay. The source is immuneACCESS, and TCRdb retained only in-frame sequences with V and J called. Part of the clones is not carried over; for the studies checked, unresolved V genes explain less than half of this, and the remainder is unexplained. The sample table lists approximately 140,000 clones, 92% of them with a count of one. Of the sample, 2.5% to 4% is held by the ten largest clones. Per the publication, the time point label means: about 28 days (+/-7) after the second vaccine dose. The material was peripheral blood, obtained 28 days after the second AZD1222 dose. These receptors originate from an adult who received the AZD1222 COVID-19 vaccine.

This chain uses TRBV6-5 with TRBJ2-1; no clear D gene. V was shortened by 4 bases and J by 5 bases, with 3 bases between the two germline ends. The V gene's germline CDR1 is MNHEY and CDR2 SVGAGI. The CDR3 is made up of 11 amino acids. CDR3 sequence: CASSFDNEQFF. Written as DNA, the CDR3 is TGTGCCAGCAGTTTCGACAATGAGCAGTTCTTC.

The chain employs TRBV27 and TRBJ2-7, with 12 nucleotides matching TRBD2. The germline CDR1 and CDR2 sequences are MNHEY and SMNVEV (reference sequence). The CDR3 runs to 15 residues. The ends lost 5 bases at V and 1 base at J; junction bases unmatched: 3. CDR3 protein: CASSRLAGVSYEQYF. CDR3 DNA sequence: TGTGCCAGCAGTCGACTAGCGGGGGTTTCCTACGAGCAGTACTTC.

The chain's CDR3 is CASHNSGSNTGELFF. CDR3 DNA sequence: TGTGCCAGCCACAATAGCGGGAGTAACACCGGGGAGCTGTTTTTT. The rearrangement links TRBV3-1 (or the pseudogene TRBV3-2) to TRBJ2-2, with TRBD2 matching 9 bases. The CDR3 is made up of 15 amino acids. The trim removed 8 bases at V and 2 bases at J, leaving 6 bases unmatched. Germline V CDR1 and CDR2: LGHDT, YNNKEL (reference sequence).

This clone was seen ten or more times. CDR3 amino acids: CASGTRNTEAFF. The DNA of the CDR3 is TGTGCCAGCGGGACCCGAAACACTGAAGCTTTCTTT. V gene TRBV21-1 combines with J gene TRBJ1-1. TRBV21-1 represents a pseudogene. There are 12 residues in the CDR3.

The chain combines TRBV27 with TRBJ2-2; 7 bases map to TRBD2. The V gene's germline CDR1 is MNHEY and CDR2 SMNVEV (reference sequence). V lost 8 bases to trimming and J lost 4 bases; unmatched junction nucleotides: 13. The length of the CDR3 is 16 residues. The CDR3 region has the DNA TGTGCCAGCGTAGGCGGGGGAGTCTCCCCCACCGGGGAGCTGTTTTTT. Its translation: CASVGGGVSPTGELFF.

This chain joins TRBV4-1 and TRBJ2-5; D ambiguous. CDR3 length: 15 residues. Trimming took off 1 base at V and 2 bases at J, with 11 bases between the two ends. Germline V lookup: CDR1 MGHRA, CDR2 YSYEKL. The CDR3 DNA follows: TGCGCCAGCAGCCAAGCAGGATCGGTACAAGAGACCCAGTACTTC. It translates to CASSQAGSVQETQYF.

The rearrangement links TRBV11-2 to TRBJ2-2; the D call may be TRBD1 or TRBD2 (5 bases each). V lost 5 bases to trimming and J lost 5 bases, with 21 bases between them. This CDR3 contains 17 residues. The germline V gene has CDR1 SGHAT and CDR2 FQNNGV. The DNA of the CDR3 is TGTGCCAGCAGCCAACCGGGGCCGATTCAACAGACCGGGGAGCTGTTTTTT. Translation gives CASSQPGPIQQTGELFF.

In DNA form, the CDR3 reads TGTGCCAGCAGCGTAGTACTAGCGGAATACAATGAGCAGTTCTTC. Protein product: CASSVVLAEYNEQFF. This chain links TRBV9 with TRBJ2-1; 8 bases fit TRBD2. CDR1 is SGDLS and CDR2 is YYNGEE in the germline V gene. V gave up 0 bases and J gave up 4 bases; unmatched junction bases: 3. This CDR3 is 15 amino acids long.

The genes are TRBV12-2 and TRBJ1-5; whether TRBD1, the table's D call, matches the DNA was not checked. TRBV12-2 counts as a pseudogene. The CDR3 is made up of 17 amino acids. The CDR3 region is CASRLDRESLLNQPQHF. In DNA, the CDR3 is TGTGCAAGTCGCTTGGACAGGGAAAGCCTCCTTAATCAGCCCCAGCATTTT.

The rearrangement uses TRBV19 and TRBJ1-1; TRBD1 aligns across 7 bases. Trimming took 1 base from V and 7 from J; bases not matched to a gene: 9. Germline V gene data show CDR1 as LNHDA and CDR2 as SQIVND (reference sequence). The CDR3 sequence is 15 residues long. For the CDR3, the DNA is TGTGCCAGTAGTATAGGTAAAGCCCGGGACAGTGAAGCTTTCTTT. Its translation: CASSIGKARDSEAFF.

The genes are TRBV5-1 and TRBJ2-5; D gene unclear. Trimming took off 4 bases at V and 0 bases at J, with 7 bases between the two ends. The CDR3 extends over 13 amino acids. CDR1 is SGHRS and CDR2 is YFSETQ in the germline V gene. CDR3 DNA sequence: TGCGCCAGCAGCGCGGAGTACCAAGAGACCCAGTACTTC. Protein sequence: CASSAEYQETQYF.

J is TRBJ1-1 and V is TRBV7-9; D is perhaps TRBD1 (6 bases). The length of the CDR3 is 12 residues. V shed 4 bases and J shed 7 bases, with 10 bases lying between them. CDR1 is SEHNR and CDR2 is FQNEAQ in the germline V gene (reference sequence). As DNA, the CDR3 is TGTGCCAGCAGCTCACAGGGAATTGAAGCTTTCTTT. Translating gives CASSSQGIEAFF.

This chain uses TRBV7-9 with TRBJ1-1; no definite D call. Germline V gene data show CDR1 as SEHNR and CDR2 as FQNEAQ (reference sequence). The germline V and J ends were trimmed by 5 bases and 7 bases, with 11 bases remaining between them. This CDR3 comprises 12 residues. CDR3 coding DNA: TGTGCCAGCAGCAAGGAGTTTGGTGAAGCTTTCTTT. Translation: CASSKEFGEAFF.

This CDR3 reads CATRRWREGYNEQFF. The CDR3 DNA reads as TGTGCCACCCGCCGGTGGAGGGAAGGGTACAATGAGCAGTTCTTC. V gene TRBV19 combines with J gene TRBJ2-1; D perhaps matches TRBD2 (6 bases). The CDR3 covers 15 residues. CDR1 is LNHDA and CDR2 is SQIVND in the germline V gene (reference sequence). The V gene lost 10 bases and the J gene lost 4 bases, with 20 bases spanning the gap.

J is TRBJ1-3 and V is TRBV10-2; D gene unclear. The CDR3 loop spans 14 amino acids. With 4 bases removed from V and 0 bases from J, the gap between germline ends came to 7 bases. Germline values: CDR1 WSHSY, CDR2 SAAADI. CDR3 loop: CASSVLSSGNTIYF. Written as DNA, the CDR3 is TGCGCCAGCAGTGTCCTGAGCTCTGGAAACACCATATATTTT.

The chain uses TRBV4-2 and TRBJ1-6; 11 bases agree with TRBD1. In germline, CDR1 is LGHNA, CDR2 YNFKEQ. CDR3 length: 16 amino acids. J was trimmed by 10 bases and V by 0 bases; bases with no gene match: 5. CDR3 nucleotides: TGTGCCAGCAGCCAAGATAGTGGGACAGGGGGGTCACCCCTCCACTTT. Amino acid sequence: CASSQDSGTGGSPLHF.